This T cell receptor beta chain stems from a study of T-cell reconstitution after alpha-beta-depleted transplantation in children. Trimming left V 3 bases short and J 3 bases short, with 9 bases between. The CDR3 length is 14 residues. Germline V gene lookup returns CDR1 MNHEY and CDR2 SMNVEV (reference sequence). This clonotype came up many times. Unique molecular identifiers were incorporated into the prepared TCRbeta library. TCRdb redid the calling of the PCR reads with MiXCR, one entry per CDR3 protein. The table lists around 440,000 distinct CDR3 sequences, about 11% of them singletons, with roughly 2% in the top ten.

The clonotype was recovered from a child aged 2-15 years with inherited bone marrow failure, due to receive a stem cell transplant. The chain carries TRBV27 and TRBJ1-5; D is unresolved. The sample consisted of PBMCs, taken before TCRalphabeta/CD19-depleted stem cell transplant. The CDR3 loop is CASSFAGVNQPQHF. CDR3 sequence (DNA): TGTGCCAGCAGTTTTGCAGGAGTCAATCAGCCCCAGCATTTT.